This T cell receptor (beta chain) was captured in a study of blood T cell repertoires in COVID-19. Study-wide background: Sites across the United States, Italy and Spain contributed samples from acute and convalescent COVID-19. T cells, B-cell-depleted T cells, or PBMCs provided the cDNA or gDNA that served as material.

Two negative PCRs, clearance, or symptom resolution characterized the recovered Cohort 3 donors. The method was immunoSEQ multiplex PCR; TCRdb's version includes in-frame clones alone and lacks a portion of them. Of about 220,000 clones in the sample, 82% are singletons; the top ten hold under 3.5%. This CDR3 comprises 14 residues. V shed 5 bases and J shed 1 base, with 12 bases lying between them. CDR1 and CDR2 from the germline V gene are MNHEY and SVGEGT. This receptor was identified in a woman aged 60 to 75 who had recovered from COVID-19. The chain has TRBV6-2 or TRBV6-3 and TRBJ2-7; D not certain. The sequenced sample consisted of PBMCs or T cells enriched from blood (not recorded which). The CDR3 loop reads CASSTPESSYEQYF. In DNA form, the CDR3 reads TGTGCCAGCAGTACCCCGGAGAGTTCCTACGAGCAGTACTTC.